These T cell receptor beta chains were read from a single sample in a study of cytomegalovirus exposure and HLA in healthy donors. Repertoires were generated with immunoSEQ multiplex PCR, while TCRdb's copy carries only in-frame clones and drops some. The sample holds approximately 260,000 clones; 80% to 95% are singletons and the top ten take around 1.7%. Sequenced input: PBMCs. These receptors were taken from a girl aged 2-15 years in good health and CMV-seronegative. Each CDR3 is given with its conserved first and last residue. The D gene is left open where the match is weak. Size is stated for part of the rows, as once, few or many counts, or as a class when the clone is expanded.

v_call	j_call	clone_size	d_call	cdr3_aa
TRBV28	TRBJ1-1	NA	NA	CASRSPENTEAFF
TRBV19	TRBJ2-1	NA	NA	CASTEEPSSYNEQFF
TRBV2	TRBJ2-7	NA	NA	CASRGGSPYEQYF
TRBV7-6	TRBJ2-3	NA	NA	CASSLGGTSDTQYF
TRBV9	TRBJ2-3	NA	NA	CASSVGGYQYF
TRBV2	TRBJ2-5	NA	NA	CASSERREETQYF
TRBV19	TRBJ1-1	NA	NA	CASTQGQRNTEAFF
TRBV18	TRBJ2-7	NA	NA	CASSRASGATLGYEQYF
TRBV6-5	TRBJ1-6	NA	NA	CASSIGGALHF
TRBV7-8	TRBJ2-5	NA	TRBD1	CASSLGGAGTGGAEQYF
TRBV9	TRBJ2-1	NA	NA	CASSGSGTGDYNEQFF
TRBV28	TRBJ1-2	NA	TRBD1	CASSQQGTNYGYTF
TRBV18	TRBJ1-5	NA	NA	CASSPQGSQPQHF
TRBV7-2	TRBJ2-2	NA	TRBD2	CASSFLAGGSTGELFF
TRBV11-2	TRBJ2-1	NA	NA	CASSLIYNEQFF
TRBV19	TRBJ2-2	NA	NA	CASQGGTGELFF
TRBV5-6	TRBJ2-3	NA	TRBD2	CASSLVGWTGGRSDTQYF
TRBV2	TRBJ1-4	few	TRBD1	CASRRTGVNEKLFF
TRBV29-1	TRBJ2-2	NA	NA	CSAGGEGITGELFF
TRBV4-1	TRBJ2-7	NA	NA	CASSQRVHYEQYF
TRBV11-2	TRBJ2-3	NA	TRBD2	CASSLGLAGGYGADTQYF
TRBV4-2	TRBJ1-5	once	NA	CASSQGISLQGPYQPQHF
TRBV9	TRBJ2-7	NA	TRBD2	CASSVNIGGYEQYF
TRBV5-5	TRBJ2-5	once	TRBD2	CASSLAWTSGVQETQYF
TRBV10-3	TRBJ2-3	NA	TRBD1	CAISGVSIATGTVSTDTQYF
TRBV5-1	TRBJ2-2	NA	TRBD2	CASAQLAGGINTGELFF
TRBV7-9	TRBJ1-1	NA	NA	CSSSLAFAAAVNTEAFF
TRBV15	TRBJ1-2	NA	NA	CATSRVDTTPNYGYTF
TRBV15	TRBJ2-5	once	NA	CATSRGSGLETQYF
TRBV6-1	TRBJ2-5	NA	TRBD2	CASSGGRGETQYF
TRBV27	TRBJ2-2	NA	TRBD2	CASSPGTSVNTGELFF
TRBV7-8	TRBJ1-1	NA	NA	CASSGPSGVNTEAFF
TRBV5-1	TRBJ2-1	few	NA	CASSSTGPPVYNEQFF
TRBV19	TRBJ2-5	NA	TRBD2	CASSIPGEGSDRTQYF
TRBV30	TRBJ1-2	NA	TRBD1	CAWSTGGYGYTF
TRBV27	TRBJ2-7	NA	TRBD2	CASSLLAGGPVEQYF
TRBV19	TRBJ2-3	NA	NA	CASTPMTASNPIGTQYF
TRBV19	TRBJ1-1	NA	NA	CASSIQTEAFF
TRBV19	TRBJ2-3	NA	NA	CASSGSYYTQYF
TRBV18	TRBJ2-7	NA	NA	CASSPVAGSSYEQYF
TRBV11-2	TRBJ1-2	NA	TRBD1	CASSLPGDRAQRGYTF
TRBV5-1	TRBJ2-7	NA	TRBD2	CASRVGLAGLLSSYEQYF
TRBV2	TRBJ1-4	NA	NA	CASSELQFNEKLFF
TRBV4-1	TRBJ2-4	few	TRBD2	CASSPIAGGPFIQYF
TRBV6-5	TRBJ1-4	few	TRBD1	CASSRGTGVGKLFF
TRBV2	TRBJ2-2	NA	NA	CASRRASGELFF
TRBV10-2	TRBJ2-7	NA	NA	CASSEDGSYEQYF
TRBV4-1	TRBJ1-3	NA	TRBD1	CASSHGTVQPNTIYF
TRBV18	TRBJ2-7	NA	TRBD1	CASSRGTGPTYEQYF
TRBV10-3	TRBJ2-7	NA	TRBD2	CAIPWGLAGYEQYF
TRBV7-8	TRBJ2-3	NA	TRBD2	CASSGEGSADTQYF
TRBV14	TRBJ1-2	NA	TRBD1	CASSQTGVYGYTF
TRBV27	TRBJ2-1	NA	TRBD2	CASSFQGLAASGNEQFF
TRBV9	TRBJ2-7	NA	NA	CASSVGISGDSYEQYF
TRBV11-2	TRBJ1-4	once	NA	CASSPTPRKITNEKLFF
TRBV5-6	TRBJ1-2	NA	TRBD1	CASSLYRGNYGYTF
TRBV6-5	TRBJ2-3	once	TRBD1	CASSYSGTGGPDTQYF
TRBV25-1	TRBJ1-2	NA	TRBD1	CASSERRQGAPGYTF
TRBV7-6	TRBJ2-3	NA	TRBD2	CASSLGTRGPLRSDTQYF
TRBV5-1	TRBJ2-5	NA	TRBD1	CASRPGTAKETQYF